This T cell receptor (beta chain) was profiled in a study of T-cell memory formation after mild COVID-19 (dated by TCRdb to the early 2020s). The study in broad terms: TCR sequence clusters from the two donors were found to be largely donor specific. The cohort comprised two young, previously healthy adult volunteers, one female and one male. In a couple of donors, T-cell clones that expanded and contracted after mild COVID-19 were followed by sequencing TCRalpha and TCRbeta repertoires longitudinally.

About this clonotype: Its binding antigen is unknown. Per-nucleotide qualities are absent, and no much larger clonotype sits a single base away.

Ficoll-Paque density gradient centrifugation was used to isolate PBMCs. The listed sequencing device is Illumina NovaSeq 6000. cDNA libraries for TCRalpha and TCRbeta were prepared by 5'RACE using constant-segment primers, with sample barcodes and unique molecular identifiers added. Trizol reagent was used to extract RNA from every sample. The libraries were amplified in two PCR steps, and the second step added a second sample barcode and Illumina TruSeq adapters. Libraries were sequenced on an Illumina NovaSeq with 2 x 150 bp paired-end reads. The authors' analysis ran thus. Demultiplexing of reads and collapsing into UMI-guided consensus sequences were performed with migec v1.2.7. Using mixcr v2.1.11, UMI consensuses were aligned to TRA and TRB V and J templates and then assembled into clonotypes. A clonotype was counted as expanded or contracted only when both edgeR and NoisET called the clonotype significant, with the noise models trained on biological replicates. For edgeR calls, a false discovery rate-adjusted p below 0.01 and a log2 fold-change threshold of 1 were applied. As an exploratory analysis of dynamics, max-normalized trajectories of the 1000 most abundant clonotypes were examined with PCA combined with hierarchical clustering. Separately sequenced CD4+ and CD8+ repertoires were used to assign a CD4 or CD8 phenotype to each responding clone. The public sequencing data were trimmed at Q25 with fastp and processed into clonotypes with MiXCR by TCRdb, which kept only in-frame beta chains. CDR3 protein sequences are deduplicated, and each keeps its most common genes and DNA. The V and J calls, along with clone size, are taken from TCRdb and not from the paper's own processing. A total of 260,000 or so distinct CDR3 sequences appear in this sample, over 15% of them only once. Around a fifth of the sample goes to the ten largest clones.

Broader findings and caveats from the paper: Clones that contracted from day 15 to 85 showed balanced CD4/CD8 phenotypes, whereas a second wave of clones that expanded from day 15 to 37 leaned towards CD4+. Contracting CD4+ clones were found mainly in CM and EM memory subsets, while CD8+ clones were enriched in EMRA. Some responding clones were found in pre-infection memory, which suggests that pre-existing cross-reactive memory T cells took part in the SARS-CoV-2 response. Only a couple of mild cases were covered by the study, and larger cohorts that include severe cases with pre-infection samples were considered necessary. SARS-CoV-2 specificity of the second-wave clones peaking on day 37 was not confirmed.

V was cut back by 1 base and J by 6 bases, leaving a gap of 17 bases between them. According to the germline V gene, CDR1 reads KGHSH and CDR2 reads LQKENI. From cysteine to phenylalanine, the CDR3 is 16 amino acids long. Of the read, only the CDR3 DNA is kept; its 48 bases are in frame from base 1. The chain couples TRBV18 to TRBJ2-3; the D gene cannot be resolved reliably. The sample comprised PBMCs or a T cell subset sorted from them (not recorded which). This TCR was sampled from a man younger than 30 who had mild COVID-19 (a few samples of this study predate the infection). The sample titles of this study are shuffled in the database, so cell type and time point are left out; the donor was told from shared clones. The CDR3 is CASSPRWATLGDTQYF. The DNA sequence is TGTGCCAGCTCACCACGTTGGGCCACCTTGGGTGATACGCAGTATTTT.